This passage covers 10 T cell receptor beta chains from one sample sequenced in a study of blood T cell repertoires in COVID-19. The method was immunoSEQ multiplex PCR; TCRdb's version includes in-frame clones alone and lacks a portion of them. The sample includes around 70,000 clones, just under 80% of them seen just once. The sequenced sample was peripheral blood. Receptors originate from a human donor in a cohort sampled during active COVID-19.

This clone was observed a handful of times. The chain has TRBV6-1 and TRBJ1-6; 9 positions agree with TRBD1. This CDR3 spans 15 amino acids. Per germline, CDR1 MNHNS and CDR2 SASEGT. J was trimmed by 10 bases and V by 1 base; bases with no gene match: 5. Here the CDR3 DNA reads TGTGCCAGCAGTGAAGTGGGACAGGGAAGATCACCCCTCCACTTT. Translation gives CASSEVGQGRSPLHF.

V and J are TRBV19 and TRBJ1-1; possible D gene TRBD1, 5 bases. Germline CDR1 is LNHDA and CDR2 is SQIVND (reference sequence). The CDR3 runs 15 residues. V gave up 10 bases and J gave up 3 bases, with 21 bases separating them. CDR3 amino acids: CATSPGLDRYTEAFF. The CDR3 bases are TGTGCCACCTCTCCGGGTCTAGACAGATACACTGAAGCTTTCTTT. Filled out from reference TRBV19 and TRBJ1-1, the complete variable domain reads DGGITQSPKYLFRKEGQNVTLSCEQNLNHDAMYWYRQDPGQGLRLIYYSQIVNDFQKGDIAEGYSVSREKKESFPLTVTSAQKNPTAFYLCATSPGLDRYTEAFFGQGTRLTVV.

The chain couples TRBV6-1 to TRBJ2-7, with a weak D call TRBD1 (6 bases). Germline V gene data show CDR1 as MNHNS and CDR2 as SASEGT. Trimming removed 3 bases from V and 6 bases from J, with 12 bases in between. The CDR3 consists of 13 residues. CDR3 sequence: CASSDQGQGEQYF. CDR3 in DNA: TGTGCCAGCAGTGACCAGGGACAAGGCGAGCAGTACTTC.

This clone has just one count. V gene TRBV25-1 combines with J gene TRBJ2-5; the match to TRBD1 covers 7 bases. The V and J ends lost 6 bases and 1 base, in that order; junction bases with no gene match: 8. From germline, CDR1 is MGHDK and CDR2 SYGVNS. This CDR3 has 15 residues. In DNA, the CDR3 is TGTGCCAGCAGGGCGACAGGGCCCCTCCAAGAGACCCAGTACTTC. It codes for CASRATGPLQETQYF.

The chain combines TRBV28 with TRBJ2-1, with 8 bases matching TRBD2. Trimming removed 8 bases from V and 0 bases from J; junction bases left unmatched: 3. Germline CDR1 and CDR2: MDHEN and SYDVKM. CDR3 length: 14 amino acids. CDR3 residues: CASQSGSSYNEQFF. The CDR3 DNA is TGTGCCAGCCAAAGCGGGAGCTCCTACAATGAGCAGTTCTTC.

This clone appeared once. The chain is built from TRBV3-1 (or the pseudogene TRBV3-2) and TRBJ2-7; the D gene is possibly TRBD2 (5 bases). V was cut by 2 bases and J by 6 bases, with 17 bases left in between. CDR1 and CDR2 from the germline V gene are LGHDT and YNNKEL (reference sequence). CDR3 size: 15 residues. This CDR3 reads CASSQTRVQGPEQYF. CDR3 DNA: TGTGCCAGCAGCCAAACGAGGGTCCAAGGACCCGAGCAGTACTTC.

This clone has only a few counts. The junction departs from the called germline gene at one end, perhaps through a read error. The chain combines TRBV3-1 (or the pseudogene TRBV3-2) with TRBJ2-1; possible D gene TRBD2, 6 bases. This CDR3 has 12 amino acids. Germline-derived CDR1 and CDR2 are LGHDT and YNNKEL (reference sequence). This CDR3 reads CASSSRPSVPIF. The CDR3 DNA follows: TGTGCCAGCAGCTCAAGGCCTAGCGTACCGATCTTC.

The genes are TRBV19 and TRBJ1-6; the D gene is possibly TRBD1 (6 bases). The ends were cut back, 11 bases at V and 6 bases at J, with 14 bases in the middle. Germline V gene data show CDR1 as LNHDA and CDR2 as SQIVND (reference sequence). CDR3 length equals 13 residues. The chain's CDR3 is CAAGGAVNSPLHF. CDR3 DNA sequence: TGTGCCGCGGGGGGGGCGGTTAATTCACCCCTCCACTTT.

For the CDR3, the DNA is TGTGCCAGCTCACCTGGACAGTCCAACACTGAAGCTTTCTTT. Its protein product is CASSPGQSNTEAFF. This chain links TRBV18 with TRBJ1-1, with TRBD1 as a possible D gene (6 bases). Trimming cost V 3 bases and J 2 bases, with 10 bases left between them. The V gene's germline CDR1 is KGHSH and CDR2 LQKENI. The CDR3 has 14 residues. The complete variable domain, with remaining parts taken from reference TRBV18 and TRBJ1-1, reads NAGVMQNPRHLVRRRGQEARLRCSPMKGHSHVYWYRQLPEEGLKFMVYLQKENIIDESGMPKERFSAEFPKEGPSILRIQQVVRGDSAAYFCASSPGQSNTEAFFGQGTRLTVV.

In its sample, this clone was seen once. The chain recombines TRBV11-2 with TRBJ1-1; 8 bases map to TRBD1. CDR3 length: 12 residues. V dropped 4 bases and J dropped 10; count of bases not matched to a gene: 5. The germline V gene encodes CDR1 SGHAT and CDR2 FQNNGV. CDR3 nucleotides: TGTGCCAGCAGCTCACGGACAGGGAGAGCTTTCTTT. It translates to CASSSRTGRAFF.